The clone carrying this T cell receptor beta chain has at least ten counts. The record originates from a study of identical twins. Via MiXCR, TCRdb re-called the 5' RACE reads, giving one row per CDR3 protein. The data hold roughly 570,000 distinct CDR3 sequences, with roughly 9.5% observed a single time. Germline V lookup: CDR1 SGDLS, CDR2 YYNGEE. This CDR3 region has 14 residues. V shed 2 bases and J 0 bases; nucleotides not matched to a gene: 1. These same records also appear under a second study, on yellow fever vaccine responses in identical twins.

The chain recombines TRBV9 with TRBJ1-1; 7 nucleotides line up with TRBD1. This TCR was sampled from a young woman in good health. The specimen was PBMCs. DNA of the CDR3: TGTGCCAGCAGCGTGACAGGGATGAACACTGAAGCTTTCTTT. Residues: CASSVTGMNTEAFF.